The T cell receptor (beta chain) described here comes from a study of metastatic and nonmetastatic thyroid tumors. In the study overall: Repertoires were compared across blood and tumor or nodule tissue from malignant and benign thyroid patients.

Until they underwent thyroid surgery, no patient had received any treatment. The table lists this clone with many counts. Its cognate antigen is unknown. V lost 1 base, J lost 2 bases, and 13 bases lay in between. The CDR3 runs to 16 residues. Germline CDR1 and CDR2: LNHDA and SQIVND (reference sequence). Original processing notes: Clinicopathological groups supplied CDR3 differences that were used to build a distant-metastasis classifier for papillary thyroid cancer. TCRdb re-called clones from the PCR reads using MiXCR. The V and J calls were not made by the authors but by TCRdb's processing. The data hold tens of thousands of clones, with roughly a sixth observed a single time. Findings and limits, study-wide: Benign nodules reportedly had significantly lower TCR beta diversity than malignant thyroid tumors in blood and tumor.

What was sequenced was tumor tissue. This TCR came from a female donor with papillary thyroid cancer or a benign thyroid nodule (not recorded which). Some clones in this sample may be carry-over from other donors' samples. The rearrangement joins TRBV19 to TRBJ2-3; the D is unclear. CDR3 amino acids: CASSIGGLEITDTQYF. In DNA, the CDR3 is TGTGCCAGTAGTATAGGGGGTTTGGAGATCACAGATACGCAGTATTTT.